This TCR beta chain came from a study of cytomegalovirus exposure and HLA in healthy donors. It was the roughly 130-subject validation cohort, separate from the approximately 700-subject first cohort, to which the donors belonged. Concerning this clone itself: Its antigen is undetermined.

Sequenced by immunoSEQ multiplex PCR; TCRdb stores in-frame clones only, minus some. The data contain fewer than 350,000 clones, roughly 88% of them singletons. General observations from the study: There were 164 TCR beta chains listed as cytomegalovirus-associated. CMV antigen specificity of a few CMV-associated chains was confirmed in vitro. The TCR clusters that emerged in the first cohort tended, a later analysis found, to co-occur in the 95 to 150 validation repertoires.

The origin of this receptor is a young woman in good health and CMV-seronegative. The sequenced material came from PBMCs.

CDR3 loop: CASSFQGANTEAFF. The CDR3 DNA follows: TGTGCCAGCTCATTCCAGGGGGCGAACACTGAAGCTTTCTTT. V is TRBV18 and J is TRBJ1-1, with 8 bases aligning to TRBD1. Germline assignment: CDR1 KGHSH and CDR2 LQKENI. The CDR3 extends over 14 amino acids. Trimming removed 5 bases from V and 1 base from J; junction bases left unmatched: 3.